The 21 T cell receptor beta chains presented below share a single source sample, sequenced in a study of response to subunit inactivated influenza vaccine. TCRdb re-analysed the RT-PCR reads in MiXCR, keeping a single row per CDR3 protein. The data contain hundreds of thousands of distinct CDR3 sequences, around 14% of them singletons. This specimen was PBMCs from blood, taken around two weeks before vaccination. The receptors were sampled from a middle-aged man who received an inactivated influenza vaccine.

There are many counts of this clonotype. The V call is TRBV5-1, the J call TRBJ2-1; 15 positions match TRBD2. J was trimmed by 4 bases and V by 4 bases; bases with no gene match: 3. CDR1 SGHRS and CDR2 YFSETQ come from the germline V gene. The CDR3 contains 16 residues. CDR3 bases: TGCGCCAGCAGCACGGGACTAGCGGGAGGTTACAATGAGCAGTTCTTC. This translates into CASSTGLAGGYNEQFF.

This clonotype has a handful of counts. V gene TRBV6-2 or TRBV6-3 combines with J gene TRBJ2-3; D may be TRBD2 (5 bases). Per the germline V gene, CDR1 is MNHEY and CDR2 is SVGEGT. V lost 2 bases and J lost 4, with 13 bases in between. This CDR3 region has 15 residues. The CDR3 here is CASSYVRERADTQYF. The CDR3 nucleotides read TGTGCCAGCAGTTACGTACGGGAAAGAGCAGATACGCAGTATTTT.

The chain combines TRBV5-1 with TRBJ1-1; TRBD1 matches at 7 bases. This CDR3 has 14 amino acids. Trimming at V came to 3 bases and at J to 1 base, leaving 3 bases not matched to a gene. Germline V CDR1 and CDR2: SGHRS, YFSETQ. CDR3 residues: CASSWGTENTEAFF. CDR3 sequence (DNA): TGCGCCAGCAGCTGGGGGACAGAGAACACTGAAGCTTTCTTT.

The chain has TRBV7-2 and TRBJ2-7; TRBD2 matches 11 bases. The V segment lost 5 bases and the J segment 6 bases; nucleotides outside the gene matches: 9. Germline CDR1 SGHTA, CDR2 FQGNSA. The CDR3 sequence is 15 residues long. The CDR3 sequence is CASSTIAGGPSEQYF. The CDR3 DNA reads as TGTGCCAGCAGCACCATAGCGGGGGGGCCGTCCGAGCAGTACTTC.

The V gene is TRBV19, the J gene TRBJ2-5; 7 nucleotides align to TRBD2. There are 16 residues in the CDR3. Germline CDR1 and CDR2: LNHDA and SQIVND (reference sequence). The J segment lost 2 bases and the V segment lost 5 bases, leaving 11 bases of the junction unmatched. As DNA, the CDR3 is TGTGCCAGTAGTCCCCTAAGCGGGGCGTTTCAAGAGACCCAGTACTTC. Translated: CASSPLSGAFQETQYF.

This clonotype was detected ten times or more. The CDR3 is CASTFRGEKLFF. CDR3 coding DNA: TGTGCCAGCACGTTCCGGGGGGAAAAACTGTTTTTT. This chain connects TRBV7-2 to TRBJ1-4, with a weak D call TRBD1 (5 bases). This CDR3 is 12 amino acids long. Trimming shortened V by 7 bases and J by 8 bases, and 11 bases separated the two germline ends. Germline V CDR1 and CDR2: SGHTA, FQGNSA.

The gene calls are TRBV4-2 and TRBJ2-3; 8 bases fit TRBD1. Trimming removed 3 bases from V and 2 bases from J; junction bases left unmatched: 4. The CDR3 contains 15 residues. Germline CDR1 LGHNA, CDR2 YNFKEQ. The CDR3 loop reads CASSHRQGNTDTQYF. CDR3 nucleotide sequence: TGTGCCAGCAGCCACCGACAGGGGAACACAGATACGCAGTATTTT.

The sample holds a few counts of this clonotype. The chain couples TRBV7-8 to TRBJ2-4, with D perhaps TRBD2 (5 bases). V lost 0 bases to trimming and J lost 6 bases, with 21 bases between them. The CDR3 consists of 18 residues. Per germline, CDR1 SGHVS and CDR2 FQNEAQ. CDR3 protein: CASSLARASIRTSNIQYF. The CDR3 nucleotides read TGTGCCAGCAGCTTAGCGCGGGCTAGCATAAGGACGTCAAACATTCAGTACTTC.

V gene TRBV4-1 combines with J gene TRBJ2-1, with TRBD1 matching 10 bases. The CDR3 length is 18 residues. V was pared by 0 bases and J by 6 bases, with 11 bases of the junction left unmatched. CDR1 and CDR2 from the germline V gene are MGHRA and YSYEKL. The CDR3 spells CASSQDPAGGQGGNEQFF. CDR3 DNA: TGCGCCAGCAGCCAAGATCCAGCTGGCGGACAGGGGGGCAATGAGCAGTTCTTC.

The chain has TRBV11-2 and TRBJ2-1; D remains unclear. The CDR3 has 13 amino acids. Trimming removed 1 base from V and 10 bases from J, with 11 bases in between. The germline CDR1 and CDR2 sequences are SGHAT and FQNNGV. CDR3 bases: TGTGCCAGCAGCTTAGGACGAATGGGGGAGCAGTTCTTC. Residues: CASSLGRMGEQFF.

This clonotype was recorded a few times. The chain carries TRBV27 and TRBJ2-2; D remains unclear. With 9 bases removed from V and 2 bases from J, the gap between germline ends came to 13 bases. The CDR3 consists of 14 residues. Looked up from germline, CDR1 is MNHEY and CDR2 is SMNVEV (reference sequence). DNA of the CDR3: TGTGCCAGTAACAGCTTATCTAACACCGGGGAGCTGTTTTTT. This codes for CASNSLSNTGELFF.

This chain connects TRBV10-3 to TRBJ1-3; D gene uncertain. V lost 2 bases, J lost 0 bases, and 5 bases lay in between. Germline assignment: CDR1 ENHRY and CDR2 SYGVKD. The CDR3 is 14 amino acids. The CDR3 DNA reads as TGTGCCATCAGTGAGGACGTCTCTGGAAACACCATATATTTT. This codes for CAISEDVSGNTIYF.

As to this clonotype: The CDR3 end shows no conserved phenylalanine or tryptophan, and so a read error is likely. J is TRBJ2-7 and V is TRBV7-2, with 9 bases that match TRBD2. The V gene end was trimmed by 4 bases and the J gene end by 2 bases; junction bases not matched to a gene: 6. The CDR3 is made up of 15 amino acids. Germline loops: CDR1 SGHTA, CDR2 FQGNSA. The DNA of the CDR3 is TGTGCCAGCAGCTGGGGGACTAGCCGAGCCTACGAGCAGTACTTA. The encoded protein is CASSWGTSRAYEQYL.

The V gene is TRBV13, the J gene TRBJ1-4, with D uncertain. Germline V CDR1 and CDR2: PRHDT, FYEKMQ (reference sequence). Trimming stripped 6 bases from V and 3 bases from J, with 14 bases between. The CDR3 totals 15 residues. The CDR3 spells CASSHSPAANEKLFF. In DNA form, the CDR3 reads TGTGCCAGCAGTCACAGCCCTGCGGCTAATGAAAAACTGTTTTTT. Full variable domain (outside the CDR3, taken from reference TRBV13 and TRBJ1-4): AAGVIQSPRHLIKEKRETATLKCYPIPRHDTVYWYQQGPGQDPQFLISFYEKMQSDKGSIPDRFSAQQFSDYHSELNMSSLELGDSALYFCASSHSPAANEKLFFGSGTQLSVL.

The genes are TRBV12-3 or TRBV12-4 and TRBJ2-3; a weak D match, TRBD2 (5 bases). The CDR3 contains 17 residues. V shed 3 bases and J shed 1 base, with 17 bases lying between them. The DNA of the CDR3 is TGTGCCAGCAGTTTTCCTAATACCCTGGAGGGCACAGATACGCAGTATTTT. Its translation is CASSFPNTLEGTDTQYF.

V gene TRBV7-2 combines with J gene TRBJ1-2; the match to TRBD1 covers 9 bases. This CDR3 is 16 amino acids long. The V and J ends lost 1 base and 4 bases, in that order; junction bases with no gene match: 7. CDR1 and CDR2 from the germline V gene are SGHTA and FQGNSA. CDR3 sequence: CASSLGGQGTSYGYTF. For the CDR3, the DNA is TGTGCCAGCAGCTTAGGCGGACAGGGGACCTCCTATGGCTACACCTTC.

This clonotype was seen more than once but under ten times. The chain recombines TRBV5-1 with TRBJ2-7; 10 nucleotides agree with TRBD1. The germline V gene has CDR1 SGHRS and CDR2 YFSETQ. CDR3 length equals 14 residues. Unmatched junction bases numbered 6, after V lost 7 bases and J lost 2 bases. In nucleotides, the CDR3 is TGCGCCAGCGCCGACAGGGGGCCCCCCTACGAGCAGTACTTC. Protein sequence: CASADRGPPYEQYF.

This clonotype was seen a few times. The genes are TRBV4-1 and TRBJ1-2; the D gene is possibly TRBD1 (5 bases). V dropped 0 bases and J dropped 7 bases, with 12 bases sitting between them. This CDR3 has 14 residues. Germline CDR1 MGHRA, CDR2 YSYEKL. CDR3 sequence reads: CASSQEWSGTGYTF. DNA of the CDR3: TGCGCCAGCAGCCAAGAATGGTCGGGGACTGGCTACACCTTC.

The sample holds a few counts of this clonotype. The chain employs TRBV5-5 and TRBJ1-2, with D possibly being TRBD1 (5 bases). The CDR3 covers 14 residues. V was shortened by 1 base and J by 2 bases, with 9 bases between the two germline ends. Germline CDR1 SGHKS, CDR2 YYEKEE (reference sequence). The CDR3 reads CASSLMNRNYGYTF. For the CDR3, the DNA is TGTGCCAGCAGCTTGATGAACAGGAACTATGGCTACACCTTC.

This clonotype showed up many times. The chain joins TRBV6-5 to TRBJ2-3; D is perhaps TRBD2 (5 bases). Germline values: CDR1 MNHEY, CDR2 SVGAGI. Trimming left V 1 base short and J 6 bases short, with 8 bases between. The length of the CDR3 is 13 residues. CDR3 coding DNA: TGTGCCAGCAGTTACTGGGTAGCGGATACGCAGTATTTT. Protein product: CASSYWVADTQYF.

The rearrangement links TRBV7-9 to TRBJ2-3; TRBD2 might be the D (5 bases). The CDR3 loop spans 16 amino acids. Trimming stripped 5 bases from V and 0 bases from J, with 15 bases between. Germline-derived CDR1 and CDR2 are SEHNR and FQNEAQ (reference sequence). CDR3: CASSRLSGSSTDTQYF. CDR3 coding DNA: TGTGCCAGCAGCCGACTCTCGGGATCCAGCACAGATACGCAGTATTTT.